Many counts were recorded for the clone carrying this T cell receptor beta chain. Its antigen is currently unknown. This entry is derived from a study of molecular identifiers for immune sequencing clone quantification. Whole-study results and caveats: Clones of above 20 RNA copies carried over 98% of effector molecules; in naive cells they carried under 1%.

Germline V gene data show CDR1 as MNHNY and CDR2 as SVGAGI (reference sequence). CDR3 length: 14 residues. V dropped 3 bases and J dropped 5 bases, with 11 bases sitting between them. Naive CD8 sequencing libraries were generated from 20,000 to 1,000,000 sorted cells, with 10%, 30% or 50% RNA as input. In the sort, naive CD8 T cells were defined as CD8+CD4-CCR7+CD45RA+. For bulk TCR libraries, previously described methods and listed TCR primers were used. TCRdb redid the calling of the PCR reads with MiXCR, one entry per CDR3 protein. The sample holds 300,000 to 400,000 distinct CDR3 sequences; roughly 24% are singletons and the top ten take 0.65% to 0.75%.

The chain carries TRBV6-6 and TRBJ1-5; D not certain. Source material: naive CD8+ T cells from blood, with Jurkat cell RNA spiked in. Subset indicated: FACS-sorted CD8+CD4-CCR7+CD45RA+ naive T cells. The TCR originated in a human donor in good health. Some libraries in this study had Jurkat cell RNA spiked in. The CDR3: CASSYFIGDQPQHF. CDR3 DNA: TGTGCCAGCAGTTATTTTATCGGGGATCAGCCCCAGCATTTT.